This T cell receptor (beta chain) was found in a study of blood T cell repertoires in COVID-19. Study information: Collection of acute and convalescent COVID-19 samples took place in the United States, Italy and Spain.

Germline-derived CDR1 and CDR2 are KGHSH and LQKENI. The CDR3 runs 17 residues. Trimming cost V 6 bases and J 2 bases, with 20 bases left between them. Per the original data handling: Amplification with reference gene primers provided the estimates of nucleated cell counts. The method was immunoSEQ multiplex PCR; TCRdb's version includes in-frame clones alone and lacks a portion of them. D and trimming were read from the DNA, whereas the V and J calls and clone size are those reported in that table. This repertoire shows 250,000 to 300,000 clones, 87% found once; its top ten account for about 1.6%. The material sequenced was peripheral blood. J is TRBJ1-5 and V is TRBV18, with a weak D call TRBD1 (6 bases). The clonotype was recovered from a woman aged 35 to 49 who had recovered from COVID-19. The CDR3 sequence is CASSPTRTALGNQPQHF. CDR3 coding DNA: TGTGCCAGCTCCCCTACTCGGACAGCCTTGGGCAATCAGCCCCAGCATTTT.